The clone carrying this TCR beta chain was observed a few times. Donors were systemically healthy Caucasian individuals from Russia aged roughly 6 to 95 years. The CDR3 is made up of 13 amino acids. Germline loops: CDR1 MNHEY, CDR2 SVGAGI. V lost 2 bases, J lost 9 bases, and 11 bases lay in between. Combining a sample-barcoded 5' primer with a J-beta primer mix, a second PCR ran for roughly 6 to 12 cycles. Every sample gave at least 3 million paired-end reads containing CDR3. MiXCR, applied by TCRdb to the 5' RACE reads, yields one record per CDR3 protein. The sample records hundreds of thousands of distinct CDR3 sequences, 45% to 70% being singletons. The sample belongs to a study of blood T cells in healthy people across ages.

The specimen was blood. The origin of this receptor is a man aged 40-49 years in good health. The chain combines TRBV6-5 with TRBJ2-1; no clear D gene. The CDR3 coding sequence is TGTGCCAGCAGTTACGCGACGAAGGGTGAGCAGTTCTTC. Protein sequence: CASSYATKGEQFF.